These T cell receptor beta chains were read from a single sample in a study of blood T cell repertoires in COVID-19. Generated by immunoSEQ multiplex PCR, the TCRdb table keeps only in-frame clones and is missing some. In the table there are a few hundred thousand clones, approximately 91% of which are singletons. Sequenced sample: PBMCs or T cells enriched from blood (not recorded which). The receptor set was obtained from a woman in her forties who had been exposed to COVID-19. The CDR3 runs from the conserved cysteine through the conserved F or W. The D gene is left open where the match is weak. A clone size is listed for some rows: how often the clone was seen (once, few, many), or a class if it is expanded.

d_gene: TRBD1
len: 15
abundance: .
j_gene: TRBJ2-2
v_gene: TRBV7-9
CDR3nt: TGTGCCAGTGAGGCGACAGGGCCGAACACCGGGGAGCTGTTTTTT
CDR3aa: CASEATGPNTGELFF

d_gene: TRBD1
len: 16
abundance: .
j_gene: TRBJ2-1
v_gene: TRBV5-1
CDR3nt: TGCGCCAGCAGCACGCCCTTAGGACAGGGGAACAATGAGCAGTTCTTC
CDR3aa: CASSTPLGQGNNEQFF

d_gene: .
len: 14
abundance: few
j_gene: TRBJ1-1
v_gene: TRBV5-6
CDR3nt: TGTGCCAGCAGCTCAAGACAGATGAACACTGAAGCTTTCTTT
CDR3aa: CASSSRQMNTEAFF

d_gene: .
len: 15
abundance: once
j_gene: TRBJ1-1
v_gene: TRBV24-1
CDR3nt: TGTGCCACCAGTACTGGACAGACTGGGAACACTGAAGCTTTCTTT
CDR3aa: CATSTGQTGNTEAFF

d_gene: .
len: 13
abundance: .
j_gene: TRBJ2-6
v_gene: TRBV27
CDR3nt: TGTGCCAGCACCAATTCTGGGGCCAACGTCCTGACTTTC
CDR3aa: CASTNSGANVLTF

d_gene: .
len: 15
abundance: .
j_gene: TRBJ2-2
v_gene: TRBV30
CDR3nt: TGTGCCTGGAGTGTGTGGGGCGCGGAAACCGGGGAGCTGTTTTTT
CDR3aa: CAWSVWGAETGELFF

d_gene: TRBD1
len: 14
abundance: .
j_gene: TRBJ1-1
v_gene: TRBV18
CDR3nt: TGTGCCAGCTCACCAGGACAGGGGAACACTGAAGCTTTCTTT
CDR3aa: CASSPGQGNTEAFF

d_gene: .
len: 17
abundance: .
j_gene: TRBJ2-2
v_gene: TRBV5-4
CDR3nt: TGTGCCAGCAGCTTGGGTTTGAGGCAGGGAGGAACCGGGGAGCTGTTTTTT
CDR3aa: CASSLGLRQGGTGELFF

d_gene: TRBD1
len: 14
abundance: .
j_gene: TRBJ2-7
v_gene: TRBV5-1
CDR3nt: TGCGCCAGCAGCTTTGGCGGACAGGGCTACGAGCAGTACTTC
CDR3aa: CASSFGGQGYEQYF

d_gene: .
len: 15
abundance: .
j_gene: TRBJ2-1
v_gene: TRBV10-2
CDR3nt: TGCGCCAGCAGTGTCCGGACTATAGGCTACAATGAGCAGTTCTTC
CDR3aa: CASSVRTIGYNEQFF

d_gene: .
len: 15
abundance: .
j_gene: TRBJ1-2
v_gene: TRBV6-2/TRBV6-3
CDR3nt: TGTGCCAGCAGTTACCGCGGGTCCTCAAACTATGGCTACACCTTC
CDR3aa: CASSYRGSSNYGYTF

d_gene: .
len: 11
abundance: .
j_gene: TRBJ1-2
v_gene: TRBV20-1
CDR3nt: TGCAGTGCTAGAGTCCCCAATGGCTACACCTTC
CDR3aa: CSARVPNGYTF

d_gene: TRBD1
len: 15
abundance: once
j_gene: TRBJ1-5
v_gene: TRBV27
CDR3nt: TGTGCCAGCAGTGCGACAGGGGGCGGAAATCAGCCCCAGCATTTT
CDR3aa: CASSATGGGNQPQHF

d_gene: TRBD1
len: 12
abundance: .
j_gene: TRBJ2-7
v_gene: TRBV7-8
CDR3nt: TGTGCCAGCAGCTACGCAGGGGGCGAGCAGTACTTC
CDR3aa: CASSYAGGEQYF

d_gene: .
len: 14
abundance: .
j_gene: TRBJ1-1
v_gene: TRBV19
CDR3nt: TGTGCCAGTAGTTACTCAGGGTTGGCCACTGAAGCTTTCTTT
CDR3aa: CASSYSGLATEAFF

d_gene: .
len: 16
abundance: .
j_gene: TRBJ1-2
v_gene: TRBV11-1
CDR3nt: TGTGCCAGCAGCTTAGCGGGGGGACGGACTAACTATGGCTACACCTTC
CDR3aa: CASSLAGGRTNYGYTF

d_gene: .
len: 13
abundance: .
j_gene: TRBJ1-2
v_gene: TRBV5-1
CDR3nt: TGCGCCAGCAGCTTGGCAGGGCTGGGTGGCTACACCTTC
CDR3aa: CASSLAGLGGYTF

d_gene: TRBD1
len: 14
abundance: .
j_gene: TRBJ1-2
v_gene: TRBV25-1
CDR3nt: TGTGCCAGCAGCCCATCCGACAGGGTGGGTGGCTACACCTTC
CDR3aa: CASSPSDRVGGYTF

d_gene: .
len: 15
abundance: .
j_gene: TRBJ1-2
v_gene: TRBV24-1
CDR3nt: TGTGCCACCAGTGACCCCGGGCGGGGGAACTATGGCTACACCTTC
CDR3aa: CATSDPGRGNYGYTF

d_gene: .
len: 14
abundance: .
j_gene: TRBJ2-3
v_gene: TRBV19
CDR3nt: TGTGCCAGTAGTATAGGACAGGGCACAGATACGCAGTATTTT
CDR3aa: CASSIGQGTDTQYF

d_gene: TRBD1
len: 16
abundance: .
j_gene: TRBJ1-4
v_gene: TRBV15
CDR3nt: TGTGCCACCAGCAGGGGCGGGACAGCAAATAATGAAAAACTGTTTTTT
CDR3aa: CATSRGGTANNEKLFF

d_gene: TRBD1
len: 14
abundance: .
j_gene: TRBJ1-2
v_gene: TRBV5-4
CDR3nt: TGTGCCAGCAGCCCCGGGACAGGGGTCTATGGCTACACCTTC
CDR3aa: CASSPGTGVYGYTF

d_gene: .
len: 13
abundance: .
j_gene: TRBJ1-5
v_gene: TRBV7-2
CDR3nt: TGTGCCAGCAGCCCGTGGGGAGGTCAGCCCCAGCATTTT
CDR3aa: CASSPWGGQPQHF

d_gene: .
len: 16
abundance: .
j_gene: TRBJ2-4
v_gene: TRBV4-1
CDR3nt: TGCGCCAGCAGCCAAGAAATGGGTCAGGCAAGTGACATTCAGTACTTC
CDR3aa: CASSQEMGQASDIQYF

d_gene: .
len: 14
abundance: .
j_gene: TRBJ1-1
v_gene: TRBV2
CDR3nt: TGTGCCAGCGGAAAACGGACAGTGAACACTGAAGCTTTCTTT
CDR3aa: CASGKRTVNTEAFF

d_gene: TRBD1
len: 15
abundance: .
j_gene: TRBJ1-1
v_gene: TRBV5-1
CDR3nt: TGCGCCAGCAGCTCGCAGACAGGGATGAACACTGAAGCTTTCTTT
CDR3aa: CASSSQTGMNTEAFF

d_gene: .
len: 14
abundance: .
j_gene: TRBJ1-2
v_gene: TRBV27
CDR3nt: TGTGCCAGCAGTTTCTATGGAGGGGGGGATGGCTACACCTTC
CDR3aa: CASSFYGGGDGYTF

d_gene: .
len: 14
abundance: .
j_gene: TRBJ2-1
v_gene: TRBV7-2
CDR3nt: TGTGCCAGCAGCCCCCTCGTCAGGGTCCCTGAGCAGTTCTTC
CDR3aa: CASSPLVRVPEQFF

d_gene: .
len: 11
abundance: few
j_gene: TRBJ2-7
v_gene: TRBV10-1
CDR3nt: TGCGCCAGCAGTGACCAGTCCGAGCAGTACTTC
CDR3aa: CASSDQSEQYF

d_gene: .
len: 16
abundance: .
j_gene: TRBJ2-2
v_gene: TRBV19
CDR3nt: TGTGCCAGTAGTCCCGACGGGACAAACCCTGGCGGGGAGCTGTTTTTT
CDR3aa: CASSPDGTNPGGELFF

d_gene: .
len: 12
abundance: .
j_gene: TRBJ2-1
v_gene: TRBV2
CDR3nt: TGTGCCAGCAGTGTGTCCCTCCATGAGCAGTTCTTC
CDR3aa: CASSVSLHEQFF

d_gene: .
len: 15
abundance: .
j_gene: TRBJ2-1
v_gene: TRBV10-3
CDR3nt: TGTGCCATCAGTGAAGGGACACGAACCTACAATGAGCAGTTCTTC
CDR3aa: CAISEGTRTYNEQFF

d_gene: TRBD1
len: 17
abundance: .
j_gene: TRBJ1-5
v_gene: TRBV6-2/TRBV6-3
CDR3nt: TGTGCCAGCAGCCGACTGAACGCAGGGGGCGAGGGCCAGCCCCAGCATTTT
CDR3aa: CASSRLNAGGEGQPQHF

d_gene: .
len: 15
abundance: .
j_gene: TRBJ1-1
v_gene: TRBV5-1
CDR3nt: TGCGCCAGCAGCCGGGAGGGGATGAGGAACACTGAAGCTTTCTTT
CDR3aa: CASSREGMRNTEAFF

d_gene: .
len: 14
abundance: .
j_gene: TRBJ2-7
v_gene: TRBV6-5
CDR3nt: TGTGCCAGCACCCACCCTGAGCAGGGCGGCGAGCAGTACTTC
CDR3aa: CASTHPEQGGEQYF

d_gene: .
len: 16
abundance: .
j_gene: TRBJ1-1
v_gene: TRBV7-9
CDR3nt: TGTGCCAGCAGTCCTACGACAGGCTTCTCGAACACTGAAGCTTTCTTT
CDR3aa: CASSPTTGFSNTEAFF

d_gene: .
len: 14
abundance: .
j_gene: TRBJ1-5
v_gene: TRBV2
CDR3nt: TGTGCCAGCAGTCCAGGTAGGAGCAATCAGCCCCAGCATTTT
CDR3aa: CASSPGRSNQPQHF

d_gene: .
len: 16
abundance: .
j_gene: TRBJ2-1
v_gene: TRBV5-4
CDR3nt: TGTGCCAGCAGCCGAGACGGGACACCCCTATACAATGAGCAGTTCTTC
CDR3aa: CASSRDGTPLYNEQFF

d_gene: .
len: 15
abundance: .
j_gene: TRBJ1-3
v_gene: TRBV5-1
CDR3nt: TGCGCCAGCAGCCCGCAAACAGGCTCTGGAAACACCATATATTTT
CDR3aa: CASSPQTGSGNTIYF

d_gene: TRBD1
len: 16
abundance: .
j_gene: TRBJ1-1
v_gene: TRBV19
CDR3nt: TGTGCCACTACCTCTCCGGGACAGGGCCTGAACACTGAAGCTTTCTTT
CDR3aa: CATTSPGQGLNTEAFF

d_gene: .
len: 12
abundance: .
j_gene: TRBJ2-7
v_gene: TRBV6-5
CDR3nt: TGTGCCAGCGGGCGGGCCTCCTACGAGCAGTACTTC
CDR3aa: CASGRASYEQYF

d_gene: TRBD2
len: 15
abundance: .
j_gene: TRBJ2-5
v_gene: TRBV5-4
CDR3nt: TGTGCCAGCAGCTTCCTAGCGGGATTTGGAGAGACCCAGTACTTC
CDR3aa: CASSFLAGFGETQYF

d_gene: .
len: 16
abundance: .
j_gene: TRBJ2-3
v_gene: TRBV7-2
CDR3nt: TGTGCCAGCAGCTTAGCGCGCGGGGGCAACCGGGATACGCAGTATTTT
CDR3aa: CASSLARGGNRDTQYF

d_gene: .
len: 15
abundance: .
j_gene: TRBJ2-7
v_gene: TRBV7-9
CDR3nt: TGTGCCAGCAGCTTATGGGCGGAGGGGCCCTCCGAGCAGTACTTC
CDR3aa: CASSLWAEGPSEQYF

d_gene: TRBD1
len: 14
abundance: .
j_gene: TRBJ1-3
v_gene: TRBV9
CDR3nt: TGTGCCAGCAGCGAAGGGACAGAGTCTGCTGGCATATATTTT
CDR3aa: CASSEGTESAGIYF

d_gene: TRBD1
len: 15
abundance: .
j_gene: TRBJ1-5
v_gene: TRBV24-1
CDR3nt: TGTGCCACCAGTGATGCCAGGGGGGCAGGGCAGCCCCAGCATTTT
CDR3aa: CATSDARGAGQPQHF

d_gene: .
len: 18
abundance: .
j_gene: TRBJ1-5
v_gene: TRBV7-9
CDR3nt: TGTGCCAGCAGCTTAAGCGGAGGTGGCGAGAATAGCAATCAGCCCCAGCATTTT
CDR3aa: CASSLSGGGENSNQPQHF

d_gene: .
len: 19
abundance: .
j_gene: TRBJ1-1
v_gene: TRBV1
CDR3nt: TGCACCAGCAGCCAAGGAATATTCAGACAGCATCCGATGAACACTGAAGCTTTCTTT
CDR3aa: CTSSQGIFRQHPMNTEAFF

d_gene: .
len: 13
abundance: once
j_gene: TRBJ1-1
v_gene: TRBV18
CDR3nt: TGTGCCAGCTCACCGCAGATTAACACTGAAGCTTTCTTT
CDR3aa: CASSPQINTEAFF

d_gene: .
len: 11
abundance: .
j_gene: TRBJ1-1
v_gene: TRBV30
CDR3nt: TGTGCCTGGGGCCCAAACTTGGAAGCTTTCTTT
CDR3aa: CAWGPNLEAFF

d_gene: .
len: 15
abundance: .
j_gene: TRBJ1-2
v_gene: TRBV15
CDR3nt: TGTGCCACCAGCAGAGGGGTAGGAGCTAACTATGGCTACACCTTC
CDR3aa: CATSRGVGANYGYTF

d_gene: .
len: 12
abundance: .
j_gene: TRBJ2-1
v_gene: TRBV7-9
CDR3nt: TGTGCCAGCAGCTTAGGCGAGAATGAGCAGTTCTTC
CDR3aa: CASSLGENEQFF

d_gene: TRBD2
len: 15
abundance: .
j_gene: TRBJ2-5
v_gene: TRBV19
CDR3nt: TGTGCCAGTAGTATGGGTGCGGGAGCTGGAGAGACCCAGTACTTC
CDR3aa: CASSMGAGAGETQYF

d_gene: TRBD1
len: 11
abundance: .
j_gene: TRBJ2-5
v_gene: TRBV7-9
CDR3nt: TGTGCCAGCCAGGGGGTGGAGACCCAGTACTTC
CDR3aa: CASQGVETQYF

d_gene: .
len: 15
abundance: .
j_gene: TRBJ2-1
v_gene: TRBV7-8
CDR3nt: TGTGCCAGCAGCTACCTAGCCGACCCCTACAATGAGCAGTTCTTC
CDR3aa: CASSYLADPYNEQFF

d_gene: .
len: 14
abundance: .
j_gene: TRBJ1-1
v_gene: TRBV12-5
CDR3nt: TGTGCTAGTGGTTTGGGAGGGACACTCACTGAAGCTTTCTTT
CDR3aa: CASGLGGTLTEAFF

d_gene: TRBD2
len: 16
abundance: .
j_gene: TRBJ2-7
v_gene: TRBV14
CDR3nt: TGTGCCAGCAGCCCTATTGCGGGGGGCACCTCCTACGAGCAGTACTTC
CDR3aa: CASSPIAGGTSYEQYF

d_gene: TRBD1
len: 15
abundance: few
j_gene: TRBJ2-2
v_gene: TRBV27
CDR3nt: TGTGCCAGCCTGTCGCCAGGGGGAGTCACCGGGGAGCTGTTTTTT
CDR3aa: CASLSPGGVTGELFF